This T cell receptor (beta chain) was obtained from a study of cytomegalovirus exposure and HLA in healthy donors. Study-level findings and limits: Cytomegalovirus association was assigned to 150 to 200 TCR beta chains. Prior analysis indicated that the majority of TCR beta V segments exhibited productivity approximately 90% or approximately 30% of the time. One later analysis reportedly identified an Asian-associated ancestry cluster that showed fewer N-insertions than the approximately 700-donor mean.

Concerning this clone itself: Its antigen is undetermined.

Donors likely had unrecorded immune exposures despite being nominally healthy when sampled. The PCR used 60 Vbeta and 13 Jbeta primers. Measured with immunoSEQ multiplex PCR; TCRdb has only the in-frame clones, and not every one. The table includes 65,000 to 85,000 clones, 80% to 90% detected once. V was pared by 3 bases and J by 6 bases, with 23 bases between. The CDR3 loop spans 17 amino acids. The V gene's germline CDR1 is ENHRY and CDR2 SYGVKD. V usage is TRBV10-3 and J usage is TRBJ1-1, with D hard to call. The clonotype originates from a woman aged 30 to 39 in good health and CMV-seronegative. The sample consisted of PBMCs. The CDR3 region is CAISDPTHDKLFPEAFF. Written as DNA, the CDR3 is TGTGCCATCAGTGACCCGACCCATGACAAATTATTCCCTGAAGCTTTCTTT.